This T cell receptor (beta chain) was found in a study of shared clonotypes between healthy human individuals. General study points: With a handful of donors compared, about 5.2% of naive CD4 clonotypes were shared. Expectations were that clonotype sharing among donors would be affected by sequencing depth.

The split of CD4+ cells yielded CD45RA+ naive and CD45RA-negative memory subsets. Remarks on this clone: The target antigen is unknown.

This was a deep-level run. Method: immunoSEQ multiplex PCR; TCRdb's copy keeps in-frame clones and lacks some. The profile covers over 2 million clones, with 85% to 95% appearing a single time and roughly 0.13% taken by the ten largest. Specimen: naive CD4+ T cells sorted from blood. Subset: CD45RA+ positively selected. The source of this sequence is a young man in good health.

CDR3 protein: CASGLAGGPNTGELFF. CDR3 DNA: TGTGCCAGCGGTCTAGCGGGAGGGCCGAACACCGGGGAGCTGTTTTTT. The chain recombines TRBV2 with TRBJ2-2, with TRBD2 identical over 12 bases. CDR1 and CDR2 from the germline V gene are SNHLY and FYNNEI. V shed 8 bases and J 0 bases; nucleotides not matched to a gene: 4. The CDR3 is 16 amino acids.